This T cell receptor beta chain originates from a study of CD8 T cells in ankylosing spondylitis. Notes on this clonotype: What it binds is unknown.

Study conclusions and caveats: Matched ankylosing spondylitis synovial fluid reportedly contained a significantly enriched population of disease-linked clones. Several highly homologous variants made up a TCR beta motif that seemed to typify ankylosing spondylitis blood.

TCRdb re-called the 5' RACE reads with MiXCR, one entry per CDR3 protein. Counted here are roughly 200,000 distinct CDR3 sequences, around 25% occurring once; the ten biggest clones make up about 6.2%. The CDR3 sequence is 14 residues long. Germline loops: CDR1 LGHDT, CDR2 YNNKEL (reference sequence). Trimming removed 0 bases at V and 7 bases at J, with 12 bases between. The sample taken for sequencing was blood, either unsorted or a sorted T cell fraction (not recorded which). J is TRBJ2-5 and V is TRBV3-1; no firm D call. This clonotype originated in a male donor with ankylosing spondylitis or in good health (not recorded which). CDR3 nucleotides: TGTGCCAGCAGCCAAGATGTTAAAAGGCCGACCCAGTACTTC. Its protein is CASSQDVKRPTQYF.